Detailed here is one T cell receptor (beta chain). This sample is part of a study of blood T cell repertoires in COVID-19. Study background: Acute-phase and convalescent COVID-19 samples originated in the United States, Italy and Spain.

As handled by the study authors: Nucleated cell number was recorded as an estimate derived from reference gene primer amplification. Method: immunoSEQ multiplex PCR; TCRdb's copy keeps in-frame clones and lacks some. The V and J calls and clone size come from that table; D and trimming were worked out from the DNA. This sample has approximately 250,000 clones, with around nine tenths found just once. The V end was cut by 0 bases, the J end by 4 bases, with 13 bases between. The CDR3 extends over 15 amino acids. Germline-derived CDR1 and CDR2 are SGDLS and YYNGEE. The specimen was peripheral blood. This sequence joins TRBV9 and TRBJ2-5; weak D call: TRBD2 (5 bases). This clonotype was obtained from a man aged 40-50 years with active or convalescent COVID-19. The CDR3, as DNA: TGTGCCAGCAGCGTAGAACCTAGCTCGATAGAGACCCAGTACTTC. Residues: CASSVEPSSIETQYF.